This entry is about one T cell receptor (beta chain). CDR3 length: 14 amino acids. Unmatched junction bases numbered 12, after V lost 10 bases and J lost 9 bases. Germline V gene sequence: CDR1 MRHNA, CDR2 SNTAGT. These data belong to a study of control samples from healthy donors and cancer patients. The repertoire was sequenced with immunoSEQ multiplex PCR; TCRdb's copy has only in-frame clones and lacks some. The repertoire table contains roughly 200,000 clones. Sample: blood. The receptor's source is a woman aged 30 to 39 in good health. The genes are TRBV6-4 and TRBJ1-6, with TRBD1 matching over 7 bases. The CDR3 region is CATSTGTEGSPLHF. The CDR3 DNA reads TGTGCCACCTCAACCGGGACAGAGGGTTCACCCCTCCACTTT.